What follows are 2 T cell receptor beta chains derived from one specimen sequenced in a study of cytomegalovirus exposure and HLA in healthy donors. It was with 60 Vbeta and 13 Jbeta primers that the PCR ran. Measured with immunoSEQ multiplex PCR; TCRdb has only the in-frame clones, and not every one. The data hold some 90,000 clones, with 76% observed a single time. Sequenced: PBMCs. The receptor set was obtained from a man aged 35-49 years in good health and CMV-seronegative.

This clone has just one count. J is TRBJ2-2 and V is TRBV14; D may be TRBD1 (5 bases). Germline assignment: CDR1 SGHDN and CDR2 FVKESK. The CDR3 length is 15 residues. Trimming left V 4 bases short and J 5 bases short, with 14 bases between. The CDR3 loop is CASSRQGAWTGELFF. In DNA, the CDR3 is TGTGCCAGCAGCCGACAAGGGGCGTGGACCGGGGAGCTGTTTTTT.

The chain combines TRBV6-1 with TRBJ1-1, with unresolved D. Trimming took off 1 base at V and 8 bases at J, with 11 bases between the two ends. There are 13 residues in the CDR3. CDR1 and CDR2 from the germline V gene are MNHNS and SASEGT. CDR3 bases: TGTGCCAGCAGTGAAGGGGAGGCAGGAGAAGCTTTCTTT. Amino acids: CASSEGEAGEAFF.